This T cell receptor beta chain was captured by sequencing in a study of cytomegalovirus exposure and HLA in healthy donors (dated by TCRdb to between 2016 and 2019). About the full investigation: An earlier analysis of more than 550 of the donors reported 276 Gb of sequence data and about 120 million unique TCR beta sequences obtained from some 200 million T cells. HLA typing covered class I and class II loci at four-digit resolution. Of the 398 genotyped donors, approximately 83% fell in the genetic ancestry cluster associated with self-reported Caucasian donors. To predict cytomegalovirus infection status, the study combined high-throughput TCR immunosequencing, statistical association of individual TCRs with disease status, and machine learning. In an earlier analysis of around 540 of the donors, high-throughput TCR beta sequencing was used to judge whether each TCR beta V gene segment behaved as functional or pseudogenic. Four to six DR-DQ haplotypes were handled as single units for association and clustering, since linkage in the cohort was strong. Donor age, sex, ethnicity and CMV serostatus were collected together with the repertoire data. Rather than using new phenotypic data, the later analysis identified candidate immune exposures from TCR beta sequences and from how often those sequences occurred across donors. All discovery cohort repertoires had been generated on a single sequencing platform. A later genetic analysis took genome-wide SNP genotypes for about 65% of the roughly 670 donors and used that subset as a discovery cohort. The number of typed donors differed by locus: about 629-630 for A, B, C, DRB1 and DQB1; 522 for DQA1; 606 for DPA1; and some 470 for DPB1. The T cell repertoires of several hundred subjects were profiled by immunosequencing and related to cytomegalovirus serostatus. On average, 235,054 unique TCR beta nucleotide sequences were sequenced per donor among several hundred genotyped donors of the cohort, with roughly 19% of those sequences being non-productive. Besides the first cohort of 666 subjects, a separate validation cohort made up of some 110 different subjects was used. In a later analysis, previously published TCR beta repertoires from 666 donors were re-analyzed and high-resolution HLA genotyping was added so that TCR occurrence patterns could be studied. The study aimed to test whether signatures of past pathogen exposure could be identified by cataloging public T cell receptors. About 300 gigabases of sequencing data and approximately 92 million unique TCR sequences made up an early release that covered approximately 650 HLA-typed donors.

Libraries came from the immunoSEQ multiplex PCR assay. For the multiplex PCR, a mixture combining 60 forward primers for TCR Vbeta segments and 13 reverse primers for TCR Jbeta segments was used. A multiplex PCR assay on genomic DNA amplified the CDR3 region of rearranged TCR beta genes. On the Illumina HiSeq System, the amplified TCR beta libraries were sequenced as 87-base-pair reads. Under the source paper's analysis protocol: Across the 640 or so repertoires, a later analysis counted roughly 77 million unique TCR beta chains, roughly 11 million of which were shared by at least two donors. A nearest-neighbor algorithm error-corrected the raw reads and collapsed the reads into unique sequences, merging closely related sequences to remove PCR and sequencing errors. V, D and J gene segments were assigned by aligning CDR3 sequences to IMGT reference sequences. For a sequence to be retained, a match of at least six nucleotides to both a V gene segment and a J gene segment was required. A rearrangement was called productive if the CDR3 had no stop codons and remained in frame with V and J, and every other rearrangement was called non-productive. CDR3 was defined by IMGT convention, running from the second conserved V-encoded cysteine to the conserved J-encoded phenylalanine. The earlier analysis of 450 to 750 of the donors excluded any sequence lacking an unambiguous match to a single V gene segment. In an earlier analysis of a few hundred of the donors, a V segment was called functional when productive rearrangements were above 56.7%, and segregating when the standard deviation between donors exceeded 5%. A statistical classification framework was developed to diagnose cytomegalovirus status using the catalog of TCR beta chain sequences. In a later analysis, V and J genes were assigned by comparing TCR nucleotide sequences against IMGT/GENE-DB human TR gene sequences. The TCRdist pipeline was used in a later analysis to assign CDR3 sequences and most-parsimonious VDJ recombination scenarios. In a later analysis, every TCR beta chain was defined by the combination of its CDR3 amino acid sequence and its V-gene family, and reads without a unique V-gene family were dropped. To address suspected cross-contamination and a sequencing artifact, a later analysis removed approximately 590 highly shared, low-generation-probability nucleotide sequences. In a later analysis, a clonal expansion index for each public chain was calculated from normalized within-repertoire ranks of inferred template counts. Generation probabilities in a later analysis came from a VDJ recombination model fitted to out-of-frame rearrangements, and those results were checked against IGoR. Hypergeometric tests were used in a later analysis to score TCR-TCR, TCR-HLA and TCR-CMV co-occurrence, with a repertoire-size bias correction applied to the TCR pairs. In a later analysis, false discovery rates were estimated by permuting HLA or CMV assignments 20 times. In a later analysis, co-occurring TCRs were grouped using DBSCAN, with TCRdist sequence similarity added in when clustering inside HLA-allele-positive subsets. Repertoires with fewer than 30,000 or more than 120,000 public chains, plus five repertoires with anomalous nucleotide sharing, were excluded from co-occurrence clustering. TCRdb holds this immuneACCESS table with in-frame rearrangements only. Some clones are missing; in checked studies, unresolved V genes explain under half, and the rest has no known cause. The DNA gave D and trimming, while V, J and clone size come from that table. Counted in this sample were about 150,000 clones; about 76% of them appeared once. Together, the top ten hold less than 10% of the sample.

Taken from the germline V gene (reference sequence), the CDR1 and CDR2 loops are PRHDT and FYEKMQ. The CDR3 measures 12 amino acids from cysteine to phenylalanine. Only CDR3 DNA remains: 36 bases, in frame from the first base. Trimming removed 5 bases from V and 6 bases from J; the gene matches leave 3 bases unexplained. The cohort consisted of some 730 healthy bone marrow donors. Cohort members were all nominally healthy when sampled, although unrecorded immune exposures were likely present. The donor was CMV seropositive and belonged to the group of 250 to 350 seropositive cohort members. A peripheral blood sample was provided by each donor, and peripheral blood mononuclear cells were used for TCR beta sequencing. Genomic DNA was extracted from the blood cell samples with the Qiagen DNeasy Blood Extraction Kit. On the study overall, not on this receptor specifically: Assigning TCR associations to individual alleles was difficult when HLA alleles, especially DR and DQ, strongly co-occurred. Roughly uniform sequencing depth across donors was assumed in presence/absence analyses, although this assumption may not hold. According to a later analysis, parvovirus B19, influenza, CMV and Epstein-Barr virus appeared linked to several top co-occurrence clusters. Because counts were too low, seventeen rarely observed V segments, including chromosome 9 orphons, were left out of the earlier analysis of 587 of the donors. A later analysis found that most CMV-associated TCR beta chains appeared HLA-restricted, with HLA associations seemingly driven largely by CMV exposure. Across donors, most TCR sequences were observed very rarely, whereas some public TCRs were present in many individuals. Correlated functional status among segregating V segments might be attributable to linkage disequilibrium, but an unknown experimental factor could not be ruled out. V-gene and J-gene trimming of TCR beta chains was associated with a missense DCLRE1C variant in a later genetic analysis, and the association was replicated in an independent cohort. The sequencing pipeline was judged likely to have produced a cluster of highly shared sequence variants as a technical artifact. The cohort was sequenced for TCR beta chains only, and without alpha or paired-chain data the features that could be detected were limited. A total of 150 or so TCR beta chains were listed by the study as associated with cytomegalovirus. The classifier was reported to diagnose cytomegalovirus status with high specificity and sensitivity in both the original and validation cohorts. In an earlier analysis of some 500 of the donors, most TCR beta V segments were observed in productive rearrangements about 90% or about 30% of the time, broadly matching IMGT annotations. In a later analysis, the rate of TCR association differed among HLA loci, with DRB1 alleles having the most associated TCRs and HLA-C alleles having the fewest. CMV serostatus was the only immune exposure information available for the cohort. In vitro tests confirmed that three of the cytomegalovirus-associated TCR beta chains recognize cytomegalovirus antigens. A further reported finding was that TCR beta sequences accurately predicted the HLA-A and HLA-B alleles for most subjects in the first cohort. Because some donors lacked HLA typing at each locus, the association tests relied only on the typed subset. A later analysis associated 16,951 TCR beta sequences with specific HLA alleles at a false discovery rate of 0.05. Because the 87-base-pair reads could not distinguish some IMGT-functional V segments, including TRBV6-2 and TRBV6-3, those segments were excluded. In a later analysis, HLA-associated TCR beta chains were found to be more clonally expanded and to have lower generation probabilities than equally common non-associated chains. The authors suggested that the approach could potentially be extended to other disease states and immunological phenotypes. According to a later genetic analysis, donors in an Asian-associated ancestry cluster had fewer N-insertions in productive TCRs than the approximately 670-donor mean.

Comments on this clone: Its antigen remains undetermined. The sample holds no much larger clone one base away, and base qualities are not on file.

This sequence was found in a man aged 30 to 39 in good health and CMV-seropositive. The chain was built from TRBV13 and TRBJ1-1; TRBD1 agrees with 7 junctional bases. Material for sequencing was PBMCs. CDR3 region: CASSLDRAEAFF. The DNA is as follows: TGTGCCAGCAGCCTCGACAGGGCTGAAGCTTTCTTT.